This TCR beta chain was sequenced for a study of T cell responses to AZD1222 COVID-19 vaccine. In the study overall: Second-dose timings of about 4 or about 12 weeks were pooled.

Assay: immunoSEQ multiplex PCR; the TCRdb copy retains only in-frame clones and omits some. The sample yields about 170,000 clones, approximately 90% seen once. Study outcomes and limitations: Across the whole spike, CD4 TCRs peaked at regions 160-218 and 743-854.

The V and J ends lost 1 base and 6 bases respectively, with 10 bases between them. The CDR3 totals 13 residues. Germline CDR1 SGHTA, CDR2 FQGNSA. Remarks on this clone: No antigen is known for it.

Sequencing was performed on peripheral blood, taken on day 0 of AZD1222 vaccination. V gene TRBV7-2 combines with J gene TRBJ2-7; D possibly corresponds to TRBD2 (5 bases). The clonotype was recovered from an adult in good health. The chain's CDR3 is CASSLDGKAEQYF. CDR3 nucleotides: TGTGCCAGCAGCTTAGACGGGAAAGCCGAGCAGTACTTC.